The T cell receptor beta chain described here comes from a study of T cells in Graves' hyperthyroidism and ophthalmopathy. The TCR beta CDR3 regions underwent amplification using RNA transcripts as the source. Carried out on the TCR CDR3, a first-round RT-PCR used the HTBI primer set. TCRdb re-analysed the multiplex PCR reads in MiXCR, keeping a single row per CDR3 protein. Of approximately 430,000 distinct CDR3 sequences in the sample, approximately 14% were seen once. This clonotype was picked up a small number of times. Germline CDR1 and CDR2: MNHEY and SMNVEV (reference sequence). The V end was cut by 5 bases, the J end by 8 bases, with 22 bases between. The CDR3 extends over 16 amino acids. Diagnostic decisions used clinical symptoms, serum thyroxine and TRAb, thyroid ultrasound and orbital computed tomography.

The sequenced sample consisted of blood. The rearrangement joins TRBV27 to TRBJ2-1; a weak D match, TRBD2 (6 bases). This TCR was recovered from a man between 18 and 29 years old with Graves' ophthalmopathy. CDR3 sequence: CASSPLSGTLLDEQFF. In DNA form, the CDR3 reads TGTGCCAGCAGTCCTCTGTCAGGGACTCTTCTCGATGAGCAGTTCTTC.